The clone carrying this T cell receptor beta chain was seen a single time. The data originate from a study of blood T cell repertoires in COVID-19. Original analysis: Amplified reference gene primers provided the basis for estimating nucleated cell counts. TCRdb's copy holds only in-frame clones and misses some; the assay was immunoSEQ multiplex PCR. V, J and clone size reflect that table, while D and trimming were determined from the DNA. The sample yields some 100,000 clones, almost 80% seen once. Per germline, CDR1 LNHDA and CDR2 SQIVND (reference sequence). The ends were cut back, 5 bases at V and 6 bases at J, with 16 bases in the middle. CDR3 length: 14 residues.

The sample consisted of peripheral blood. This sequence was found in a woman in her sixties or seventies with acute or convalescent COVID-19. The V and J genes are TRBV19 and TRBJ1-1; D possibly corresponds to TRBD1 (5 bases). CDR3: CASSGGVIGAEAFF. Written as DNA, the CDR3 is TGTGCCAGTAGTGGGGGGGTCATAGGTGCTGAAGCTTTCTTT.